Each of the 9 T cell receptor beta chains below was sequenced from the same sample in a study of blood T cell repertoires in COVID-19. Clones were sequenced by immunoSEQ multiplex PCR, and TCRdb holds only the in-frame ones, with some missing. Among 120,000 or so clones, more than 75% were seen once, and the ten largest hold 4% to 5%. Specimen: peripheral blood. Receptors originate from a man in his 60s with COVID-19, enrolled during active disease.

The chain employs TRBV3-1 (or the pseudogene TRBV3-2) and TRBJ2-7, with 7 bases identical to TRBD1. The CDR3 has 15 residues. V dropped 2 bases and J dropped 2; count of bases not matched to a gene: 6. From germline, CDR1 is LGHDT and CDR2 YNNKEL (reference sequence). CDR3 coding DNA: TGTGCCAGCAGCCAACGGGACAGCCGCCCCTACGAGCAGTACTTC. Its translation: CASSQRDSRPYEQYF.

The chain employs TRBV5-5 and TRBJ1-1, with D tentatively TRBD1 (6 bases). This CDR3 spans 15 amino acids. The germline V and J ends were trimmed by 4 bases and 5 bases, with 18 bases remaining between them. The germline gives CDR1 SGHKS, CDR2 YYEKEE (reference sequence). The CDR3 protein is CASSPARGGGTEAFF. Here the CDR3 DNA reads TGTGCCAGCAGCCCTGCCCGGGGAGGGGGGACTGAAGCTTTCTTT.

This chain connects TRBV19 to TRBJ1-4, with 7 bases fitting TRBD1. Germline V gene sequence: CDR1 LNHDA, CDR2 SQIVND (reference sequence). J gave up 3 bases and V 5 bases, and 3 bases lay outside the gene matches. This CDR3 region has 14 residues. The CDR3 sequence: CASSPGQPNEKLFF. In DNA, the CDR3 is TGTGCCAGTAGTCCGGGACAGCCTAATGAAAAACTGTTTTTT.

The rearrangement links TRBV2 to TRBJ1-2; 7 bases map to TRBD1. Germline CDR1 and CDR2: SNHLY and FYNNEI. Trimming at V came to 6 bases and at J to 6 bases, leaving 16 bases not matched to a gene. The CDR3 consists of 16 residues. CDR3 nucleotides: TGTGCCAGCAGGACGTCCTCTCGACAGGGCATAAATGGCTACACCTTC. Amino acids: CASRTSSRQGINGYTF.

Comments on this clone: One end of the junction varies from germline; a read error may be responsible. The chain recombines TRBV7-9 with TRBJ2-7; D gene ambiguous. Germline V gene lookup returns CDR1 SEHNR and CDR2 FQNEAQ (reference sequence). The CDR3 runs to 11 residues. CDR3 nucleotides: TGTGCCAGCAGCACCAGTACCACCGCCCGATTC. Amino acids: CASSTSTTARF.

The chain employs TRBV9 and TRBJ2-5, with D perhaps TRBD2 (6 bases). Per germline, CDR1 SGDLS and CDR2 YYNGEE. The CDR3 runs to 14 residues. V dropped 1 base and J dropped 3 bases, with 10 bases sitting between them. This chain's CDR3 is CASSVYGGKETQYF. As DNA, the CDR3 is TGTGCCAGCAGCGTATATGGAGGGAAAGAGACCCAGTACTTC.

The J gene is TRBJ1-2, the V gene TRBV19; tentatively, D is TRBD1 (5 bases). CDR3 length equals 14 residues. V dropped 9 bases and J dropped 9 bases, with 23 bases sitting between them. The germline gives CDR1 LNHDA, CDR2 SQIVND (reference sequence). The CDR3 here is CASASSRALGSYTF. The CDR3, as DNA: TGTGCCAGCGCTTCGAGCAGGGCGCTTGGGAGCTACACCTTC.

V usage is TRBV19 and J usage is TRBJ2-1, with D maybe TRBD2 (6 bases). V was clipped by 8 bases and J by 9 bases, with 17 bases between them. There are 13 residues in the CDR3. Germline V gives CDR1 LNHDA, CDR2 SQIVND (reference sequence). This CDR3 is CASGTPFMSEQFF. In nucleotides, the CDR3 is TGTGCCAGTGGGACTCCCTTTATGAGTGAGCAGTTCTTC. Combining the CDR3 with reference TRBV19 and TRBJ2-1 gives the whole variable domain DGGITQSPKYLFRKEGQNVTLSCEQNLNHDAMYWYRQDPGQGLRLIYYSQIVNDFQKGDIAEGYSVSREKKESFPLTVTSAQKNPTAFYLCASGTPFMSEQFFGPGTRLTVL.

The chain joins TRBV7-3 to TRBJ2-2; TRBD2 agrees at 13 bases. Trimming removed 5 bases from V and 6 bases from J; junction bases left unmatched: 3. CDR1 is SGHTA, CDR2 FQGTGA, per germline. The length of the CDR3 is 15 residues. CDR3 protein: CASSRGLAGAGELFF. In nucleotides, the CDR3 is TGTGCCAGCAGCCGTGGACTAGCGGGAGCCGGGGAGCTGTTTTTT.